This T cell receptor beta chain was retrieved from a study of cytomegalovirus exposure and HLA in healthy donors. This clone was detected only once. The antigen is unknown. This PCR relied on a set of 60 Vbeta primers and 13 Jbeta primers. Clones were read by immunoSEQ multiplex PCR, and TCRdb kept only the in-frame ones, dropping some. The sample records roughly 120,000 clones, around 87% being singletons. Per germline, CDR1 SGHNT and CDR2 YYREEE (reference sequence). Unmatched junction bases numbered 5, after V lost 3 bases and J lost 8 bases. The CDR3 is 13 amino acids. This cohort consisted of healthy bone marrow donors. Donors likely had unrecorded immune exposures despite being nominally healthy when sampled. General observations from the study: Likely technical artifact: a cluster of highly shared sequence variants. Later analysis showed TCR association rates varying by HLA locus, highest for DRB1 and lowest for HLA-C.

Material: PBMCs. The source of this sequence is a man in his forties or fifties in good health and CMV-seronegative. The chain carries TRBV5-4 and TRBJ2-1; 7 bases line up with TRBD2. The CDR3 coding sequence is TGTGCCAGCAGCTCAGCAGGGAGGGATGAGCAGTTCTTC. Its protein is CASSSAGRDEQFF.